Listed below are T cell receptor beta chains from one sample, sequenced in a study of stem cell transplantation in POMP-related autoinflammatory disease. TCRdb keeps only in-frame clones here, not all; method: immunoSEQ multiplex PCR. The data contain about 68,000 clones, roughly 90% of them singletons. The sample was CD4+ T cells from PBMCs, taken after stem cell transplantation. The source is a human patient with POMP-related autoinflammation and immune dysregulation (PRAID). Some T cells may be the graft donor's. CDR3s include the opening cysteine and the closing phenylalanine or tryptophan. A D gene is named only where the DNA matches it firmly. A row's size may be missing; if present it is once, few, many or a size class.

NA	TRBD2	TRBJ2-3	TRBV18	TGTGCCAGCTCTACCCCGGGAGGAAACACAGATACGCAGTATTTT	CASSTPGGNTDTQYF
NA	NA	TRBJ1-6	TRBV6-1	TGTGCCAGCAGTGAAATGAGGGGGAATTCACCCCTCCACTTT	CASSEMRGNSPLHF
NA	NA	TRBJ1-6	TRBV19	TGTGCCAGTAGTATAGTTCTGGTTTCACCCCTCCACTTT	CASSIVLVSPLHF
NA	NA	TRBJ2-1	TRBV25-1	TGTGCCAGCAGTGAATGGGGGGCTAGCCTACGCAATGAGCAGTTCTTC	CASSEWGASLRNEQFF
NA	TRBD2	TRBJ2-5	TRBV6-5	TGTGCCAGCAGTTGGGCGGGAGTGGTGGAGACCCAGTACTTC	CASSWAGVVETQYF
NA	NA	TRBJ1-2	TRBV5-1	TGCGCCAGCAGCTTGGTTGGGGGGCAGAATGGCTACACCTTC	CASSLVGGQNGYTF
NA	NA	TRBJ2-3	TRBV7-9	TGTGCCAGCAGCCCGAGGGGGGGTGCAGATACGCAGTATTTT	CASSPRGGADTQYF
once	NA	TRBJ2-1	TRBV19	TGTGCCAGTACCTCAGGAGACTCCTACAATGAGCAGTTCTTC	CASTSGDSYNEQFF
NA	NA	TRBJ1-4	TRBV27	TGTGCCAGCAAACCGACCCCAGGGCTGACTAATGAAAAACTGTTTTTT	CASKPTPGLTNEKLFF
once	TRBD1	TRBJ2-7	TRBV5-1	TGCGCCAGCAGCTGGACAGGGCAGACCTACGAGCAGTACTTC	CASSWTGQTYEQYF